This TCR beta chain was captured in a study of shared clonotypes between healthy human individuals. Study background: Per donor, CD8 memory used one plate, CD8 naive used two, CD4 memory used three and CD4 naive used three.

Donors included only healthy HIV-negative adults lacking recent acute infections or vaccinations. CD4+ cells underwent separation, giving CD45RA+ naive and CD45RA-negative memory subsets. Germline lookup yields CDR1 MDHEN and CDR2 SYDVKM. This CDR3 comprises 15 residues. V lost 2 bases to trimming and J lost 0 bases, with 10 bases between them. Turning to this clone: The antigen remains unidentified.

Overall study findings and caveats: Naive subsets usually exceeded memory subsets in estimated richness.

Data came from immunoSEQ multiplex PCR; TCRdb stores just in-frame clones and leaves some out. Of 2 million to 2.5 million clones in the sample, about nine tenths were seen once. Specimen: naive CD4+ T cells from PBMCs. Subset reported: CD45RA+ positively selected. This chain connects TRBV28 to TRBJ1-2, with D possibly being TRBD1 (5 bases). This TCR derives from a man younger than 35 in good health. Some clones in this sample may be carry-over from other donors' samples. The CDR3 sequence is CASSLGFRANYGYTF. CDR3 nucleotides: TGTGCCAGCAGTTTAGGCTTCAGGGCTAACTATGGCTACACCTTC.